Listed below are T cell receptor beta chains from one sample, sequenced in a study of blood T cells in healthy people across ages. Each CDR3 protein gets one entry after TCRdb re-called the 5' RACE reads with MiXCR. The top ten clones hold under 4.5% of a sample with some 800,000 distinct CDR3 sequences, around a quarter of them seen once. These same data were also listed under a study on T cells of mothers and their children.

The sequenced sample consisted of blood. Receptor source: a boy aged 10-17 years in good health. Both conserved end residues are part of each CDR3. A D gene is named only where the DNA matches it firmly. Rows may omit the clone size; those that give it use once, few, many or a size class.

CDR3aa | CDR3nt | d_gene | j_gene | len | abundance | v_gene
CASTSRTGEETQYF | TGTGCCAGCACCTCACGGACAGGGGAGGAGACCCAGTACTTC | TRBD1 | TRBJ2-5 | 14 | NA | TRBV12-3/TRBV12-4
CASSYAGVDEQFF | TGTGCCAGCAGTTATGCGGGAGTCGATGAGCAGTTCTTC | TRBD2 | TRBJ2-1 | 13 | NA | TRBV12-3/TRBV12-4
CASSQALELAGADTQYF | TGTGCCAGCAGCCAAGCGTTGGAACTAGCGGGGGCAGATACGCAGTATTTT | TRBD2 | TRBJ2-3 | 17 | many | TRBV4-2
CASSLQGNNEQFF | TGTGCCAGCAGCCTACAGGGGAACAATGAGCAGTTCTTC | TRBD1 | TRBJ2-1 | 13 | NA | TRBV7-2
CSARDSREIYNEQFF | TGCAGTGCTAGAGATTCGAGGGAGATCTACAATGAGCAGTTCTTC | NA | TRBJ2-1 | 15 | NA | TRBV20-1
CASSSNRYEQYF | TGTGCCAGCAGTTCAAATCGGTACGAGCAGTACTTC | NA | TRBJ2-7 | 12 | NA | TRBV6-5
CSAFKGGNQETQYF | TGCAGTGCATTCAAGGGAGGAAATCAAGAGACCCAGTACTTC | NA | TRBJ2-5 | 14 | NA | TRBV20-1
CASSDRVGYGYTF | TGTGCCAGCAGCGACAGGGTTGGCTATGGCTACACCTTC | TRBD1 | TRBJ1-2 | 13 | NA | TRBV2
CSARTSGSSVYNEQFF | TGCAGTGCGAGGACTAGCGGGAGTTCCGTTTACAATGAGCAGTTCTTC | TRBD2 | TRBJ2-1 | 16 | few | TRBV20-1
CASSFGSPNTEAFF | TGTGCCAGCAGTTTTGGGTCCCCGAACACTGAAGCTTTCTTT | NA | TRBJ1-1 | 14 | NA | TRBV28
CASSYEGGYGYTF | TGTGCCAGCAGTTACGAGGGGGGATATGGCTACACCTTC | NA | TRBJ1-2 | 13 | NA | TRBV27
CASSLTPTGPDTQYF | TGTGCCAGCAGCTTAACCCCGACGGGACCAGATACGCAGTATTTT | NA | TRBJ2-3 | 15 | NA | TRBV7-6
CASSFYQRAGNTEAFF | TGTGCCAGCAGTTTTTACCAACGGGCGGGGAACACTGAAGCTTTCTTT | NA | TRBJ1-1 | 16 | NA | TRBV27
CASSLAQHPQEQYF | TGTGCCAGCAGCTTAGCGCAACATCCTCAGGAGCAGTACTTC | NA | TRBJ2-7 | 14 | NA | TRBV7-9
CASSLGRGSETQYF | TGTGCCAGCAGCTTAGGGCGGGGTAGCGAGACCCAGTACTTC | NA | TRBJ2-5 | 14 | NA | TRBV7-2
CASSQRTSGGRGEQFF | TGTGCCAGCAGCCAAAGGACTAGCGGGGGCAGGGGTGAGCAGTTCTTC | TRBD2 | TRBJ2-1 | 16 | NA | TRBV14
CASSLQAVGNSPLHF | TGTGCCAGCAGCTTACAAGCGGTTGGGAATTCACCCCTCCACTTT | NA | TRBJ1-6 | 15 | few | TRBV7-3
CASSSLASDEQFF | TGTGCCAGCAGCTCCCTGGCGAGCGATGAGCAGTTCTTC | NA | TRBJ2-1 | 13 | NA | TRBV7-3
CASSPGSRGTYEQYF | TGTGCCAGCAGCCCCGGGTCGCGGGGAACCTACGAGCAGTACTTC | NA | TRBJ2-7 | 15 | few | TRBV7-9
CASSQGRNEKLFF | TGCGCCAGCAGCCAAGGTCGGAATGAAAAACTGTTTTTT | NA | TRBJ1-4 | 13 | many | TRBV4-3
CASSEENGPSYEQYF | TGTGCCAGCAGTGAGGAGAACGGACCCTCCTACGAGCAGTACTTC | NA | TRBJ2-7 | 15 | few | TRBV6-4
CASSQDGGSTNEKLFF | TGCGCCAGCAGCCAAGACGGAGGGTCAACTAATGAAAAACTGTTTTTT | NA | TRBJ1-4 | 16 | NA | TRBV4-3
CASSERGFDSPLHF | TGTGCCAGCAGTGAACGGGGCTTTGATTCACCCCTCCACTTT | NA | TRBJ1-6 | 14 | NA | TRBV2
CAISESSYQETQYF | TGTGCCATCAGTGAGTCGTCGTACCAAGAGACCCAGTACTTC | NA | TRBJ2-5 | 14 | few | TRBV10-3
CASSLGGDEGETQYF | TGTGCCAGCAGCTTGGGAGGGGATGAAGGGGAGACCCAGTACTTC | TRBD2 | TRBJ2-5 | 15 | few | TRBV7-3
CASRRDSLNTEAFF | TGTGCCAGCAGGAGAGACAGCCTGAACACTGAAGCTTTCTTT | NA | TRBJ1-1 | 14 | NA | TRBV7-2
CASSRLKQETQYF | TGTGCCAGCAGCCGACTAAAACAAGAGACCCAGTACTTC | NA | TRBJ2-5 | 13 | few | TRBV6-5
CASSAASGSPEQYF | TGTGCCAGCAGTGCTGCTAGCGGGAGCCCTGAGCAGTACTTC | TRBD2 | TRBJ2-7 | 14 | NA | TRBV2
CAISDLLSGETTYEQYF | TGTGCCATCAGTGACCTCTTATCGGGCGAAACAACCTACGAGCAGTACTTC | NA | TRBJ2-7 | 17 | NA | TRBV10-3
CASSWWTDATNEKLFF | TGTGCCAGCAGTTGGTGGACCGATGCAACTAATGAAAAACTGTTTTTT | NA | TRBJ1-4 | 16 | NA | TRBV6-5
CASSRTLTGYEQYF | TGTGCCAGCAGCCGCACGCTTACAGGATACGAGCAGTACTTC | NA | TRBJ2-7 | 14 | few | TRBV3-1
CASSPRRQANTGELFF | TGTGCCAGCTCACCACGTAGACAGGCGAACACCGGGGAGCTGTTTTTT | NA | TRBJ2-2 | 16 | NA | TRBV18
CASGLGSAGGLGQYF | TGTGCCAGCGGTTTAGGCTCGGCGGGGGGCCTAGGGCAGTACTTC | TRBD2 | TRBJ2-5 | 15 | NA | TRBV28
CASTDEFERNEQYF | TGTGCCAGCACCGACGAGTTTGAGCGAAACGAGCAGTACTTC | NA | TRBJ2-7 | 14 | NA | TRBV7-9
CASSQDMGEETQYF | TGCGCCAGCAGCCAAGATATGGGCGAAGAGACCCAGTACTTC | NA | TRBJ2-5 | 14 | NA | TRBV4-3
CASSPDRASFSSSTDTQYF | TGTGCCAGCAGCCCGGACAGGGCTAGCTTTTCGTCTAGCACAGATACGCAGTATTTT | TRBD1 | TRBJ2-3 | 19 | few | TRBV9
CASSLGQGSSTEAFF | TGTGCCAGCAGCCTCGGACAGGGCTCGAGTACTGAAGCTTTCTTT | TRBD1 | TRBJ1-1 | 15 | NA | TRBV7-8
CASSQLLELANYGYTF | TGTGCCAGCAGCCAACTGTTGGAGCTAGCTAACTATGGCTACACCTTC | NA | TRBJ1-2 | 16 | once | TRBV7-2